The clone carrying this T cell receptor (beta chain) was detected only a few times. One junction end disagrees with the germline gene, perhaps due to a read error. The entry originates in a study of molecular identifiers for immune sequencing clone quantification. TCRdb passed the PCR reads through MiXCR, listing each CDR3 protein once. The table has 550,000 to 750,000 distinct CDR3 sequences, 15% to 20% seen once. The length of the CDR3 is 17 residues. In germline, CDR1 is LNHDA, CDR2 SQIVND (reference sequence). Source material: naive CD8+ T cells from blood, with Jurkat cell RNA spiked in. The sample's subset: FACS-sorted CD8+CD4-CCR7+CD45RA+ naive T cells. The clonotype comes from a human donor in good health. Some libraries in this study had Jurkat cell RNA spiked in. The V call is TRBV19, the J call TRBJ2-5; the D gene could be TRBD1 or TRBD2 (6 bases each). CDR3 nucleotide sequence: TGTGCCAGTGGTATAGTTGGGGGGCCTCCCTTACAAGAGACCCAGTACTTC. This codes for CASGIVGGPPLQETQYF.